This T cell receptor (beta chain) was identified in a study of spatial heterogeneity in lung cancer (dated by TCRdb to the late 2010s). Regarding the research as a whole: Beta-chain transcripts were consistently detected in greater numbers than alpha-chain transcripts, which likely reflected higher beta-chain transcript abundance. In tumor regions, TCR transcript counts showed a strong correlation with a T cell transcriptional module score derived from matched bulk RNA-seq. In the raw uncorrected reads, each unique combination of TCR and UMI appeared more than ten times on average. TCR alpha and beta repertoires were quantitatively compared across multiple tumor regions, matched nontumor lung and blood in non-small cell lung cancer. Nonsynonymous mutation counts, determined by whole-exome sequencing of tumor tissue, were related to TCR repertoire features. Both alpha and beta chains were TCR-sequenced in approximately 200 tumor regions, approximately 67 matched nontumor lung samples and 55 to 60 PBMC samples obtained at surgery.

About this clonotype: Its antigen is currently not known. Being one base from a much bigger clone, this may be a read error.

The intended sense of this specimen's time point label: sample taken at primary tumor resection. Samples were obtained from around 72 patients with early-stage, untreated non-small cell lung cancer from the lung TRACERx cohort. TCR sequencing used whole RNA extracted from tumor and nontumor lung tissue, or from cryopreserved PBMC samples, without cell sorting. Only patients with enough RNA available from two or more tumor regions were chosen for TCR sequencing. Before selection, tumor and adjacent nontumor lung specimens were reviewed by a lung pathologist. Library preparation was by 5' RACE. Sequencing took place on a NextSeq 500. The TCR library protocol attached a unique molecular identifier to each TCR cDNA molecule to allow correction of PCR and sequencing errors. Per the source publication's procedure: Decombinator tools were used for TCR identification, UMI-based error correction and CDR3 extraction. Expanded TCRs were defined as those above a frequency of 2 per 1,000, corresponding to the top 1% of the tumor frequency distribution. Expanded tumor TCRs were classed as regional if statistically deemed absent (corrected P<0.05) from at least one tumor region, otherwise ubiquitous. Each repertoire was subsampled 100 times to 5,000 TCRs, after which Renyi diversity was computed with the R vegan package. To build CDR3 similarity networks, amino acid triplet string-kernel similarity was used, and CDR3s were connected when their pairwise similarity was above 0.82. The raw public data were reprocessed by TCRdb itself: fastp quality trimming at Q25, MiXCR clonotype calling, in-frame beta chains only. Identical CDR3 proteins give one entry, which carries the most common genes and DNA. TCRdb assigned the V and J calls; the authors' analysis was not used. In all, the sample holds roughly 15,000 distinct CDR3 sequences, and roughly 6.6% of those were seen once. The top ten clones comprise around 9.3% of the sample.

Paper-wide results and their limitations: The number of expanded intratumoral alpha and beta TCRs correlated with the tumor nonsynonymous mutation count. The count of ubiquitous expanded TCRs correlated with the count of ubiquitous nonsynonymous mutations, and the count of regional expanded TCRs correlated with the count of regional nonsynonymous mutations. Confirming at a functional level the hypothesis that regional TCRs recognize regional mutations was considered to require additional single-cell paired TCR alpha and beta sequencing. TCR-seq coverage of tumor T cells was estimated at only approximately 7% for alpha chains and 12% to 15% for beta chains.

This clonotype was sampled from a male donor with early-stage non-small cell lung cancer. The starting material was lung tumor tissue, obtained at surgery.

The nucleotides are TGTACCAGCAGTTCCACCCACTCTGGGGCCAACGTCCTGACTTTC. Protein translation: CTSSSTHSGANVLTF. The rearranged segments are TRBV12-3 or TRBV12-4 and TRBJ2-6; the D gene is unclear. CDR3 length: 15 amino acids, cysteine to phenylalanine. Of the read, only the CDR3 DNA is kept; its 45 bases are in frame from base 1.